The clone carrying this TCR beta chain was recorded many times. What it binds is unknown. The data belong to a study of early T cells in non-severe SARS-CoV-2 infection. Study-level information: With bulk RNA from unsorted whole blood as input, sequencing yielded unpaired chains.

The CDR3 runs 16 residues. Germline V gives CDR1 DFQATT, CDR2 SNEGSKA (reference sequence). Trimming removed 8 bases from V and 0 bases from J, with 22 bases in between. Study-wide results and caveats: Matching results from VDJdb favored anti-spike CD8 responses, leaving private and CD4 specificities undetected.

Unique molecular identifiers were affixed to single, distinct cDNA molecules. TCRdb redid the calling of the 5' RACE reads with MiXCR, one entry per CDR3 protein. This repertoire shows some 64,000 distinct CDR3 sequences, 8% to 10% found once; its top ten account for roughly 16%. The input for sequencing was whole blood, taken at baseline. This TCR derives from an adult who was a healthcare worker with PCR-confirmed SARS-CoV-2 infection or an uninfected control (not recorded which). The rearrangement uses TRBV20-1 and TRBJ1-1; D is possibly TRBD1 (5 bases). This CDR3 is CSPQRPGRGMNTEAFF. CDR3 nucleotides: TGCAGTCCGCAGAGACCAGGGAGAGGTATGAACACTGAAGCTTTCTTT.